These 10 T cell receptor beta chains were sequenced from one sample in a study of blood T cell repertoires in COVID-19. Generated by immunoSEQ multiplex PCR, the TCRdb table keeps only in-frame clones and is missing some. The top ten hold over 2% of the sample, which has some 230,000 clones, 70% to 90% seen once. What was sequenced was peripheral blood. These receptors were taken from a man aged 25-45 years who had recovered from COVID-19.

The rearrangement links TRBV11-2 to TRBJ2-7; 11 bases map to TRBD1. The CDR3 is 15 residues long. The germline CDR1 and CDR2 sequences are SGHAT and FQNNGV. Trimming removed 5 bases from V and 2 bases from J; junction bases left unmatched: 5. CDR3 sequence (DNA): TGTGCCAGCAGCCGCTCGGGACAGGGGGCCTACGAGCAGTACTTC. Its protein is CASSRSGQGAYEQYF. The full variable domain, with the rest looked up from reference TRBV11-2 and TRBJ2-7, is EAGVAQSPRYKIIEKRQSVAFWCNPISGHATLYWYQQILGQGPKLLIQFQNNGVVDDSQLPKDRFSAERLKGVDSTLKIQPAKLEDSAVYLCASSRSGQGAYEQYFGPGTRLTVT.

V gene TRBV7-9 combines with J gene TRBJ2-7; 10 bases match TRBD2. J gave up 5 bases and V 2 bases, and 3 bases lay outside the gene matches. The CDR3 is 14 amino acids. Germline CDR1 SEHNR, CDR2 FQNEAQ (reference sequence). This CDR3 reads CASSLLAGVDEQYF. CDR3 DNA: TGTGCCAGCAGCTTACTAGCGGGGGTGGACGAGCAGTACTTC.

The chain employs TRBV19 and TRBJ2-7, with 8 bases aligning to TRBD2. From germline, CDR1 is LNHDA and CDR2 SQIVND (reference sequence). Trimming at V came to 7 bases and at J to 0 bases, leaving 8 bases not matched to a gene. The CDR3 has 15 residues. The CDR3 here is CASKWSRGDSYEQYF. In DNA, the CDR3 is TGTGCCAGTAAGTGGTCGCGGGGGGACTCCTACGAGCAGTACTTC.

The chain employs TRBV10-1 and TRBJ2-2; 8 positions match TRBD2. V was pared by 6 bases and J by 6 bases, with 3 bases of the junction left unmatched. The CDR3 contains 13 residues. Germline-derived CDR1 and CDR2 are WNHNN and SYGVQD (reference sequence). Here the CDR3 DNA reads TGCGCCAGCAGCGGGACTAGGGCCGGGGAGCTGTTTTTT. Protein sequence: CASSGTRAGELFF.

The gene calls are TRBV5-4 and TRBJ2-7, with D maybe TRBD1 (6 bases). CDR3 length: 14 amino acids. V lost 0 bases, J lost 0 bases, and 7 bases lay in between. The germline CDR1 and CDR2 sequences are SGHNT and YYREEE (reference sequence). CDR3 sequence: CASSLARGSYEQYF. Here the CDR3 DNA reads TGTGCCAGCAGCTTGGCCAGGGGCTCCTACGAGCAGTACTTC.

CDR3 nucleotide sequence: TGTGCCAGCAGCTTAGCGGCTGGGGGGGTGGAAAGTCAGCCCCAGCATTTT. This sequence encodes CASSLAAGGVESQPQHF. This chain uses TRBV7-8 with TRBJ1-5; the D gene is possibly TRBD1 (5 bases). Germline lookup yields CDR1 SGHVS and CDR2 FQNEAQ. The CDR3 covers 17 residues. The V end was cut by 0 bases, the J end by 6 bases, with 18 bases between.

The chain links TRBV4-1 to TRBJ1-2; D possibly corresponds to TRBD1 (6 bases). The V end was cut by 3 bases, the J end by 5 bases, with 13 bases between. This CDR3 is built from 14 residues. Germline CDR1 is MGHRA and CDR2 is YSYEKL. CDR3 coding DNA: TGCGCCAGCAGCCACCCCGGGACATCTTATGGCTACACCTTC. Amino acids: CASSHPGTSYGYTF.

The chain joins TRBV6-5 to TRBJ1-1, with 7 bases lining up with TRBD1. In germline, CDR1 is MNHEY, CDR2 SVGAGI. The CDR3 is 15 residues long. V was pared by 7 bases and J by 0 bases, with 8 bases of the junction left unmatched. CDR3 residues: CASTPSTGLNTEAFF. In DNA, the CDR3 is TGTGCCAGCACCCCATCGACAGGGTTGAACACTGAAGCTTTCTTT.

This chain links TRBV5-1 with TRBJ2-2, with 11 bases fitting TRBD2. The V and J ends lost 2 bases and 4 bases, in that order; junction bases with no gene match: 4. Germline-derived CDR1 and CDR2 are SGHRS and YFSETQ. This CDR3 contains 16 residues. The CDR3 protein is CASSFPGLAATGELFF. The CDR3 region has the DNA TGCGCCAGCAGCTTCCCGGGACTAGCGGCCACCGGGGAGCTGTTTTTT.

The V and J genes are TRBV6-1 and TRBJ1-2; D is undetermined. Deletions cut 1 base from V and 4 bases from J, with 10 bases between. In germline, CDR1 is MNHNS, CDR2 SASEGT. CDR3 length: 14 amino acids. The CDR3, as DNA: TGTGCCAGCAGTGAAGTGAGGGCTAGCTATGGCTACACCTTC. Its translation: CASSEVRASYGYTF.